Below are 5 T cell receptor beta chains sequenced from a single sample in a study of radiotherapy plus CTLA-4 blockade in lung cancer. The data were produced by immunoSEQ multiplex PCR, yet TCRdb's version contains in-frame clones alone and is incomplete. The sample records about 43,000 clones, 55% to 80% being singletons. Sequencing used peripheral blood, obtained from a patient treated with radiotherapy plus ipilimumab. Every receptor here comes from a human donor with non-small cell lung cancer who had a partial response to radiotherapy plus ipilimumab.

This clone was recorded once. The CDR3 protein is CASTGLSNEAFF. The CDR3 coding sequence is TGTGCCAGTACCGGACTGTCGAATGAAGCTTTCTTT. The chain joins TRBV6-1 to TRBJ1-1; D is ambiguous. V was cut by 9 bases and J by 7 bases, with 15 bases left in between. The V gene's germline CDR1 is MNHNS and CDR2 SASEGT. The CDR3 is made up of 12 amino acids.

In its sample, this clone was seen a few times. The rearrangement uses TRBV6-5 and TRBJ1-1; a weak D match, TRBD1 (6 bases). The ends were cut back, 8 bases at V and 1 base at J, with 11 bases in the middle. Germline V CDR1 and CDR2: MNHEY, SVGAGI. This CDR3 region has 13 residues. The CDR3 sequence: CASYLTGNTEAFF. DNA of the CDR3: TGTGCCAGCTACCTGACAGGGAACACTGAAGCTTTCTTT.

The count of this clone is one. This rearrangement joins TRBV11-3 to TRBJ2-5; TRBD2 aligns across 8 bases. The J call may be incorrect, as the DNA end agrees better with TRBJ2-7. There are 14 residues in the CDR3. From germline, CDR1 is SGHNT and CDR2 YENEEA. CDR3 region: CASSLSGGSYEQYF. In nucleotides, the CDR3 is TGTGCCAGCAGCTTAAGCGGGGGCTCCTACGAGCAGTACTTC.

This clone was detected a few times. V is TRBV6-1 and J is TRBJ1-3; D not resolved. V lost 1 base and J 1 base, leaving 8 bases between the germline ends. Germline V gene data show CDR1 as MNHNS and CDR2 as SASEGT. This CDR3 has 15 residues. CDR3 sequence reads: CASSEVSGSGNTIYF. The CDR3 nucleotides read TGTGCCAGCAGTGAAGTGTCGGGTTCTGGAAACACCATATATTTT.

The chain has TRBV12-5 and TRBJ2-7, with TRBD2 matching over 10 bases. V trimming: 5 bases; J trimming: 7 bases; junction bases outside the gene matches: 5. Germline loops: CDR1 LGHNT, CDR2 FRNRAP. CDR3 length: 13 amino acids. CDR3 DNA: TGTGCTAGTGGTAATAGCGGGAGGTTTGAGCAGTACTTC. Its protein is CASGNSGRFEQYF.